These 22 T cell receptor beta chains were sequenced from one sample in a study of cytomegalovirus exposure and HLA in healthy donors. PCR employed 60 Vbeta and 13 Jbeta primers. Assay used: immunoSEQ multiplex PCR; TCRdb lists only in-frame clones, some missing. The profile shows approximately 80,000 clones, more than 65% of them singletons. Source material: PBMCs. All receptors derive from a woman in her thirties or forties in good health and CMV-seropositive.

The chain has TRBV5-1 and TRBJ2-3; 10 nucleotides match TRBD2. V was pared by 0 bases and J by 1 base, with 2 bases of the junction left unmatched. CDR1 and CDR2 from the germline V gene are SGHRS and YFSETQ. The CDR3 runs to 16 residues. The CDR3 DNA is TGCGCCAGCAGCTTGGAGCTAGCGGGGGGCACAGATACGCAGTATTTT. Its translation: CASSLELAGGTDTQYF.

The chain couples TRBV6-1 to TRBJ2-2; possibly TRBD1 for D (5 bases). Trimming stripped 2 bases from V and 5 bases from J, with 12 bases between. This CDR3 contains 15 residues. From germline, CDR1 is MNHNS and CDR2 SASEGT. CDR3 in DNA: TGTGCCAGCAGTGAAAGGGCAGGGCTGACCGGGGAGCTGTTTTTT. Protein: CASSERAGLTGELFF.

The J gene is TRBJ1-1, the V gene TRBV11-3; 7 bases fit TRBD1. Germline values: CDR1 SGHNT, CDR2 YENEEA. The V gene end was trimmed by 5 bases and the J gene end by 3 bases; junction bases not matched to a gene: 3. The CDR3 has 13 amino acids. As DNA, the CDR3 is TGTGCCAGCAGCCTTACAGGGGACACTGAAGCTTTCTTT. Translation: CASSLTGDTEAFF.

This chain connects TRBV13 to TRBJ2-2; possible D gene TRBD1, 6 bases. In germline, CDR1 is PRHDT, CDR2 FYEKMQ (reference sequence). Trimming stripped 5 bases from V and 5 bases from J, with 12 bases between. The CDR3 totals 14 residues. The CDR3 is CASSAQGRTGELFF. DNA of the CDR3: TGTGCCAGCAGCGCACAGGGCAGGACCGGGGAGCTGTTTTTT.

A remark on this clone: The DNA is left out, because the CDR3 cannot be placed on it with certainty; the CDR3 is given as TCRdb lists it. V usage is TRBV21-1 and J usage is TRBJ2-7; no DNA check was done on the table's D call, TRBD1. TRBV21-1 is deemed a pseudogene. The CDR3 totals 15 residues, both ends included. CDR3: CASSPLVGTGSEQYF.

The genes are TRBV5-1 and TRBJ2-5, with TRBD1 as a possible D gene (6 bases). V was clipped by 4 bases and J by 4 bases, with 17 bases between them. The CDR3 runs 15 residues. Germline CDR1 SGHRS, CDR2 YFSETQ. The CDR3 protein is CASSRTTRGGETQYF. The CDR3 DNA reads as TGCGCCAGCAGCCGGACGACCAGAGGGGGAGAGACCCAGTACTTC.

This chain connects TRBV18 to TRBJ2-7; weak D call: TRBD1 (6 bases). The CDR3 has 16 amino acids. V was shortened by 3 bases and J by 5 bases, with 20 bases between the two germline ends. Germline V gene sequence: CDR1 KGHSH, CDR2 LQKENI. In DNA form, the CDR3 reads TGTGCCAGCTCACCGACGTTACAGGGTACAGGAAACGAGCAGTACTTC. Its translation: CASSPTLQGTGNEQYF.

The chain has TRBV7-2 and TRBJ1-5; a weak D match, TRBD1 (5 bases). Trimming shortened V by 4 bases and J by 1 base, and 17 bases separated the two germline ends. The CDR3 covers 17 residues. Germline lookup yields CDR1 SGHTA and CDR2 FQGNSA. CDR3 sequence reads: CASSSGRVILSNQPQHF. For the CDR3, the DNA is TGTGCCAGCAGCTCGGGCAGGGTGATTCTAAGCAATCAGCCCCAGCATTTT.

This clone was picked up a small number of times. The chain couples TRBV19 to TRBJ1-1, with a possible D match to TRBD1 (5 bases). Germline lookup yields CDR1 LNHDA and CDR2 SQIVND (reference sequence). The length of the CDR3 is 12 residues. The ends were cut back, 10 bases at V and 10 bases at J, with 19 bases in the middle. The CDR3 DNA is TGTGCCACCGAAGGGCCAGGGAAGGGAGCTTTCTTT. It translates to CATEGPGKGAFF.

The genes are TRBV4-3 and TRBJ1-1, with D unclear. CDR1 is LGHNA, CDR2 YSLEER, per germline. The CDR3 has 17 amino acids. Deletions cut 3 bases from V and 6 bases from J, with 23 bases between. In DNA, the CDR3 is TGCGCCAGCAGCCAGCCTACGGGGAGGGATCCTCGGTCTGAAGCTTTCTTT. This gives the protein CASSQPTGRDPRSEAFF.

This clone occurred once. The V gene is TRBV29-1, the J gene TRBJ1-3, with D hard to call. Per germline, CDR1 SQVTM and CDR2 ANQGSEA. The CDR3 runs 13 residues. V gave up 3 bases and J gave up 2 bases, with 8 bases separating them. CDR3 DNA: TGCAGCGTTGAGTTCCAGGCTGGAAACACCATATATTTT. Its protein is CSVEFQAGNTIYF.

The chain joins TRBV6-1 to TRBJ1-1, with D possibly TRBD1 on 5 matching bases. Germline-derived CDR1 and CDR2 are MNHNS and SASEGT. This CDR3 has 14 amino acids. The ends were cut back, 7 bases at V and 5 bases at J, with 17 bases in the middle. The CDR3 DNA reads TGTGCCAGCATCATGTTGGGTGGGGGGACTGAAGCTTTCTTT. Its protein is CASIMLGGGTEAFF.

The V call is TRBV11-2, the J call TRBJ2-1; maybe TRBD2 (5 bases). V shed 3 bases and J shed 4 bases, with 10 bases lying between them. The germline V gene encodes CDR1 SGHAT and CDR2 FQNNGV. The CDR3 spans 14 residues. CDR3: CASSFTRRYNEQFF. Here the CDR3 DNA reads TGTGCCAGCAGCTTTACCCGGAGGTACAATGAGCAGTTCTTC. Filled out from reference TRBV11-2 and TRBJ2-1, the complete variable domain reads EAGVAQSPRYKIIEKRQSVAFWCNPISGHATLYWYQQILGQGPKLLIQFQNNGVVDDSQLPKDRFSAERLKGVDSTLKIQPAKLEDSAVYLCASSFTRRYNEQFFGPGTRLTVL.

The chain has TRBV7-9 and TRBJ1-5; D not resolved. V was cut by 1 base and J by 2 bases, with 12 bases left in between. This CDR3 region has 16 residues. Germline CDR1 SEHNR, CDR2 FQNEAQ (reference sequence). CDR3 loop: CASSLGVGGGNQPQHF. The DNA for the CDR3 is TGTGCCAGCAGCTTAGGGGTGGGAGGAGGCAATCAGCCCCAGCATTTT. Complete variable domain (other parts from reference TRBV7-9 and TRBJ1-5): DTGVSQNPRHKITKRGQNVTFRCDPISEHNRLYWYRQTLGQGPEFLTYFQNEAQLEKSRLLSDRFSAERPKGSFSTLEIQRTEQGDSAMYLCASSLGVGGGNQPQHFGDGTRLSIL.

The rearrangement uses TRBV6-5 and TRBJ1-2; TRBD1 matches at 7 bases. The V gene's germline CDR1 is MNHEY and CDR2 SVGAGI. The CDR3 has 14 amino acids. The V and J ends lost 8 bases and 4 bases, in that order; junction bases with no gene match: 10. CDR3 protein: CASARAGQLYGYTF. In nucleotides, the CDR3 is TGTGCCAGCGCGAGGGCGGGACAGCTCTATGGCTACACCTTC.

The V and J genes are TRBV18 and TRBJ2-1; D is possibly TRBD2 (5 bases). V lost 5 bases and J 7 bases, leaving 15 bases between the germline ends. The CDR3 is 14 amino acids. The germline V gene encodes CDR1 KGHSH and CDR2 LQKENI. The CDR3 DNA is TGTGCCAGCTCATTTGGGCCAGAGGGTAATGAGCAGTTCTTC. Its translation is CASSFGPEGNEQFF.

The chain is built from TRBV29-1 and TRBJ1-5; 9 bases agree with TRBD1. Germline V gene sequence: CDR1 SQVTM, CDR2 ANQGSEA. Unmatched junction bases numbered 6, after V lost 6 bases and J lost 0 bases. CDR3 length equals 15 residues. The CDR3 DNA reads TGCAGCGTACGGACAGGGGAGTATAGCAATCAGCCCCAGCATTTT. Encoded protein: CSVRTGEYSNQPQHF.

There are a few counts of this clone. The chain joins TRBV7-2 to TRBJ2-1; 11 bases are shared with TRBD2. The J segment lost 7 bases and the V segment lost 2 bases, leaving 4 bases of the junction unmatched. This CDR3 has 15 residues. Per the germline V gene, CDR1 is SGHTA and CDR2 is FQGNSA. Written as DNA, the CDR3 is TGTGCCAGCAGCTTAATGTCTAGCGGGGGGAATGAGCAGTTCTTC. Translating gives CASSLMSSGGNEQFF. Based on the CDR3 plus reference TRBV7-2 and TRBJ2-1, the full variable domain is GAGVSQSPSNKVTEKGKDVELRCDPISGHTALYWYRQSLGQGLEFLIYFQGNSAPDKSGLPSDRFSAERTGGSVSTLTIQRTQQEDSAVYLCASSLMSSGGNEQFFGPGTRLTVL.

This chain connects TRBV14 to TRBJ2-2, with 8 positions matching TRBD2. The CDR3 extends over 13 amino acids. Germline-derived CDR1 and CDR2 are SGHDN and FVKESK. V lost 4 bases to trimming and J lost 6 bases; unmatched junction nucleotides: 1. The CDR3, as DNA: TGTGCCAGCAGCCTAGCGGGACCCGGGGAGCTGTTTTTT. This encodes CASSLAGPGELFF. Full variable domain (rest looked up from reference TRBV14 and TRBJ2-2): EAGVTQFPSHSVIEKGQTVTLRCDPISGHDNLYWYRRVMGKEIKFLLHFVKESKQDESGMPNNRFLAERTGGTYSTLKVQPAELEDSGVYFCASSLAGPGELFFGEGSRLTVL.

The CDR3 nucleotides are TGTGCCAGCAGCTTGGGGACAGCCGCCTACGAGCAGTACTTC. Translated, it gives CASSLGTAAYEQYF. This chain links TRBV5-4 with TRBJ2-7; D might be TRBD1 (6 bases). This CDR3 has 14 amino acids. Germline values: CDR1 SGHNT, CDR2 YYREEE (reference sequence). With 0 bases removed from V and 2 bases from J, the gap between germline ends came to 9 bases.

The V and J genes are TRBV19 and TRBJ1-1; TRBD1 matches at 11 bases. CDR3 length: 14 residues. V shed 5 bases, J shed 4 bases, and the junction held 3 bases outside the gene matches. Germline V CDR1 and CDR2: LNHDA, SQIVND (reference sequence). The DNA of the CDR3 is TGTGCCAGTAGTGCGGGACAGGGGGGCACTGAAGCTTTCTTT. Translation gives CASSAGQGGTEAFF. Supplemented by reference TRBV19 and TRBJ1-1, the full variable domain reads DGGITQSPKYLFRKEGQNVTLSCEQNLNHDAMYWYRQDPGQGLRLIYYSQIVNDFQKGDIAEGYSVSREKKESFPLTVTSAQKNPTAFYLCASSAGQGGTEAFFGQGTRLTVV.

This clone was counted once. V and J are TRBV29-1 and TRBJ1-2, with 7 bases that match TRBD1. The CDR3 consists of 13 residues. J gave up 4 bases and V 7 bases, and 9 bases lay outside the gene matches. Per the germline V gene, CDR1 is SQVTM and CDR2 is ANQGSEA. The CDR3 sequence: CSAVNRDSYGYTF. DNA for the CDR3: TGCAGCGCCGTAAACCGGGACAGCTATGGCTACACCTTC.